This TCR beta chain stems from a study of technical replicates of blood from four donors. Germline V gene data show CDR1 as SSHAT and CDR2 as FNYEAQ (reference sequence). The CDR3 extends over 16 amino acids. Losses at the gene ends were 2 bases for V and 11 bases for J; bases not matched to a gene: 9. Assay: immunoSEQ multiplex PCR; the TCRdb copy retains only in-frame clones and omits some. Seen here are roughly 65,000 clones, 70% to 90% observed once, and the top ten hold approximately 4.8%. This chain links TRBV7-7 with TRBJ2-2, with 12 bases identical to TRBD2. This clonotype was obtained from a human donor in good health. Some clones in this sample may be carry-over from other donors' samples. Sequencing was carried out using PBMCs. The CDR3 protein is CASSLSSGGAPAELFF. The CDR3 region has the DNA TGTGCCAGCAGCTTATCTAGCGGGGGGGCACCAGCCGAGCTGTTTTTT.